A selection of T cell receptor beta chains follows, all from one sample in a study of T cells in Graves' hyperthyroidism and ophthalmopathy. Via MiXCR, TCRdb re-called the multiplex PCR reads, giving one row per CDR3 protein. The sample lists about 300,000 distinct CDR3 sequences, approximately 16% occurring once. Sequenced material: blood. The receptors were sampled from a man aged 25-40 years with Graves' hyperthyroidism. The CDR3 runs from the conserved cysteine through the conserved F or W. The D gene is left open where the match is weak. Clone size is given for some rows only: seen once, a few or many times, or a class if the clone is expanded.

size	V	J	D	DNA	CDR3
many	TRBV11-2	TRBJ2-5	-	TGTGCCAGCAGCTTAAGATGGACAGACCAAGAGACCCAGTACTTC	CASSLRWTDQETQYF
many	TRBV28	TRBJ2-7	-	TGTGCCAGCAGCCGCGACGGGTACAACGAGCAGTACTTC	CASSRDGYNEQYF
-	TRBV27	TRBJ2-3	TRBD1	TGTGCCAGCAGTCCTGGGACAGGGGGTTACACAGATACGCAGTATTTT	CASSPGTGGYTDTQYF
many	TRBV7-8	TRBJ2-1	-	TGTGCCAGCAGCCCCAGACACAATCTTTATGAGCAGTTCTTC	CASSPRHNLYEQFF
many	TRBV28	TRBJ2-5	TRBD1	TGTGCCAGCAGTTTGAGACAGGGCTTGCAAGGCGAGACCCAGTACTTC	CASSLRQGLQGETQYF
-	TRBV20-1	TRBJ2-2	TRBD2	TGCAGTGCTAGAGATGTGGGGCTAGCGGGAAGGTTCGGGGAGCTGTTTTTT	CSARDVGLAGRFGELFF
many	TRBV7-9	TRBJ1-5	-	TGTGCCAGCACCGCCGGGCCTGGGGAGCCCCAGCATTTT	CASTAGPGEPQHF
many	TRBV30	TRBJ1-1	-	TGTGCCCGACAGACGGGGGGGAGTGAAGCTTTCTTT	CARQTGGSEAFF
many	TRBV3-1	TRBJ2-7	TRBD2	TGTGCCAGCAGACTCAGCGGGGCCTACGAGCAGTACTTC	CASRLSGAYEQYF
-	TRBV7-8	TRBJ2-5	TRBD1	TGTGCCAGCAGCTTAGGTGGGACAGCCCAAGAGACCCAGTACTTC	CASSLGGTAQETQYF
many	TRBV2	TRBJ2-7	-	TGTGCCAGCAGTGAGAGTAGGACCTCCTACGAGCAGTACTTC	CASSESRTSYEQYF
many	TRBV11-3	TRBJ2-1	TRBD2	TGTGCCAGCAGCCGGACTAGAGGTGAGCAGTTCTTC	CASSRTRGEQFF
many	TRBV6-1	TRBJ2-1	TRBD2	TGTGCCAGCAGTGCGACTAGCGGAGATTACAATGAGCAGTTCTTC	CASSATSGDYNEQFF
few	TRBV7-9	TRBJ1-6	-	TGTGCCAGCAGCTTAAAGGCCGAGGGGTCACCCCTCCACTTT	CASSLKAEGSPLHF
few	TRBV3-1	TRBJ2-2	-	TGTGCCAGCAGCCAAGCCCGAGGTGCGGGTACGAACACCGGGGAGCTGTTTTTT	CASSQARGAGTNTGELFF
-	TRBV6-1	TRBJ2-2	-	TGTGCCAGCTTGGGACTTCCGAACACCGGGGAGCTGTTTTTT	CASLGLPNTGELFF
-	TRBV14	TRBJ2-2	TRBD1	TGTGCCAGCAGCCTGACCGGACAGGGAACCGGGGAGCTGTTTTTT	CASSLTGQGTGELFF
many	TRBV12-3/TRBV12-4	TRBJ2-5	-	TGTGCCAGCAGTTTTTCGCAGGGAACAGAGACCCAGTACTTC	CASSFSQGTETQYF
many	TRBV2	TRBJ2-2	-	TGTGCCAGCAGACCGGACCCCCCAGGGGTCGGGGAGCTGTTTTTT	CASRPDPPGVGELFF
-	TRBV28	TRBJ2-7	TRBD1	TGTGCCAGCAGGACCGGGACAGGGGGTAGGGAGCAGTACTTC	CASRTGTGGREQYF
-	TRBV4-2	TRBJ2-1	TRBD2	TGTGCCAGCAGCCAAGGGACTAGCGGGAGTGGGTGGGTTGAGCAGTTCTTC	CASSQGTSGSGWVEQFF
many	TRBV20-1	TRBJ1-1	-	TGCAGTGCTAACGTAGGTGGGGAGGCGGCTTTCTTT	CSANVGGEAAFF
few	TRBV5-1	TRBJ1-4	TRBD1	TGCGCCAGCAGCTGGGGGACAGGGGCTCGCGGTGAAAAACTGTTTTTT	CASSWGTGARGEKLFF
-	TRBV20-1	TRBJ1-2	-	TGCAGTGCTAGAGGGGGGGGGGCGGCCTATGGCTACACCTTC	CSARGGGAAYGYTF
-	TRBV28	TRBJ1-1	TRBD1	TGTGCCAGCAGCTTAGGGACAGAAATGAACACTGAAGCTTTCTTT	CASSLGTEMNTEAFF
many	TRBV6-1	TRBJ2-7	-	TGTGCCAGCAGTGTTGGGGGTTACGAGCAGTACTTC	CASSVGGYEQYF
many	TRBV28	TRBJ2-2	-	TGTGCCAGCAGCTTCCTCTCAGGGGAGCTGTTTTTT	CASSFLSGELFF
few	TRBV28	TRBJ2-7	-	TGTGCCTGCAGTTTGCGAGGGTACGAGCAGTACTTC	CACSLRGYEQYF
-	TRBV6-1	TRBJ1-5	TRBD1	TGTGCCAGGACATTCGGACAGGTCAATCAGCCCCAGCATTTT	CARTFGQVNQPQHF
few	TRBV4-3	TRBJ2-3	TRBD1	TGCGCCAGCAGCCCCTACAGGGGTCGGGCAGATACGCAGTATTTT	CASSPYRGRADTQYF
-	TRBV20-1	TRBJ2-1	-	TGCAGTGCTAGCAGATTAGGTCCCCTCTCCTACAATGAGCAGTTCTTC	CSASRLGPLSYNEQFF
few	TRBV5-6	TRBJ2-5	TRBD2	TGTGCCAGCACTCCGGGACTAGCGATACCCCAAGAGACCCAGTACTTC	CASTPGLAIPQETQYF
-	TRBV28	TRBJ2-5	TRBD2	TGTGCCAGCCGCTTGGGTAGCGGGGAAAACCAAGAGACCCAGTACTTC	CASRLGSGENQETQYF
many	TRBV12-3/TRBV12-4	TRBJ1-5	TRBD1	TGTGCCAGCAGTATGGGACAGGGAGTGAGTCAGCCCCAGCATTTT	CASSMGQGVSQPQHF
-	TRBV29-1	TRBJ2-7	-	TGCAGCGTTGAGTCGGCAGAAAGGCCCCGCTACGAGCAGTACTTC	CSVESAERPRYEQYF
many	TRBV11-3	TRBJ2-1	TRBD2	TGTGCCAGCAGCTCTCGAGCGGGATACAATGAGCAGTTCTTC	CASSSRAGYNEQFF
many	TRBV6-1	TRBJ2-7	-	TGTGCCAGCAGTGAAGACCGGTGGGAGCAGTACTTC	CASSEDRWEQYF
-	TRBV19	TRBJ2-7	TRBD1	TGTGCCAGTAGTAACGACAGGGGGTACGAGCAGTACTTC	CASSNDRGYEQYF